A selection of T cell receptor beta chains follows, all from one sample in a study of cytomegalovirus exposure and HLA in healthy donors. The protocol was immunoSEQ multiplex PCR, while the TCRdb copy is restricted to in-frame clones and leaves out a portion. The sample contains about 120,000 clones, about three quarters of which appear only once. The sequencing sample was made of PBMCs. Every receptor here comes from a woman in her 30s in good health and CMV-seropositive. Both conserved end residues are part of each CDR3. A D gene is named only where the DNA matches it firmly. Clone size appears in some rows only: once, few, many, or a class for an expanded clone.

j_call	v_call	clone_size	cdr3_length	d_call	cdr3_nt	cdr3_aa
TRBJ1-5	TRBV18	NA	15	NA	TGTGCCAGCTCACAGGGGCGGGACAGCAATCAGCCCCAGCATTTT	CASSQGRDSNQPQHF
TRBJ2-1	TRBV7-9	few	15	NA	NA	CASSFLLGTGIGQFF
TRBJ2-7	TRBV27	NA	15	TRBD1	TGTGCCAGCAGTTTATTCGGGACAGGGGGCTACGAGCAGTACTTC	CASSLFGTGGYEQYF
TRBJ2-2	TRBV7-9	few	17	TRBD2	TGTGCCAGCATCCCGGGACTAGCGGGGGGAAACACCGGGGAGCTGTTTTTT	CASIPGLAGGNTGELFF
TRBJ1-1	TRBV7-3	NA	16	TRBD1	TGTGCCAGCAGCGCCGGGACAGGGTTTGGGAACACTGAAGCTTTCTTT	CASSAGTGFGNTEAFF
TRBJ1-4	TRBV7-9	NA	13	NA	TGTGCTGTGGAGGACCCAACTAATGAAAAACTGTTTTTT	CAVEDPTNEKLFF
TRBJ1-1	TRBV6-1	NA	14	NA	TGTGCCAGCAGTGAAGTCAGGGTAGACACTGAAGCTTTCTTT	CASSEVRVDTEAFF
TRBJ2-3	TRBV7-9	few	17	NA	TGTGCCAGCAGCCCTGAGAGGGGTTTACCCCTCGGGGGTACGCAGTATTTT	CASSPERGLPLGGTQYF
TRBJ2-7	TRBV5-1	NA	18	TRBD1	TGCGCCAGCAGCTCGGACTATTATCGACAGGGGCTCGGAGGGGAGCAGTACTTC	CASSSDYYRQGLGGEQYF
TRBJ1-4	TRBV9	NA	15	TRBD1	TGTGCCAGCAGCGTTGGGGACAGAACTAGGGGGAAACTGTTTTTT	CASSVGDRTRGKLFF
TRBJ1-2	TRBV28	once	12	TRBD1	TGTGCCACCGTGGACAGGGAATATGGCTACACCTTC	CATVDREYGYTF
TRBJ1-6	TRBV7-9	NA	14	NA	TGTGCCAGCAGCTTAGATCTGGGCAATTCACCCCTCCACTTT	CASSLDLGNSPLHF
TRBJ2-7	TRBV9	few	15	NA	TGTGCCAGCAGCGTAGAGGCCTCAGGCACCTACGAGCAGTACTTC	CASSVEASGTYEQYF
TRBJ2-7	TRBV6-1	once	12	NA	TGTGCCAGCAGCCTCGACTTCTACGAGCAGTACTTC	CASSLDFYEQYF
TRBJ2-5	TRBV5-4	few	15	TRBD2	TGTGCCAGCAGCTCCCGTAGCGGGGGACAAGAGACCCAGTACTTC	CASSSRSGGQETQYF
TRBJ2-5	TRBV5-1	NA	18	TRBD2	TGCGCCAGCAGCTTGGGAGCGGGCGGCGGGGGGCCAAAAGAGACCCAGTACTTC	CASSLGAGGGGPKETQYF
TRBJ1-5	TRBV6-6	once	15	NA	TGTGCCAGCAGTTACTCTCATAGAGCAAATCAGCCCCAGCATTTT	CASSYSHRANQPQHF
TRBJ2-5	TRBV29-1	few	14	NA	TGCAGCGTTGAAAGGTCGACTGCGCAAGAGACCCAGTACTTC	CSVERSTAQETQYF
TRBJ2-7	TRBV29-1	NA	14	TRBD1	TGCAGCGTTGTCCGGGACAGGGGGCACCACGAGCAGTACTTC	CSVVRDRGHHEQYF
TRBJ2-3	TRBV6-5	once	16	TRBD2	TGTGCCAGCAGTTACGTTGTAGCGGGGGCGGGAGATACGCAGTATTTT	CASSYVVAGAGDTQYF